The clone carrying this T cell receptor (beta chain) was counted only a few times. This table comes from immunoSEQ multiplex PCR, and its TCRdb copy is limited to in-frame clones, with some not included. The sample records about 140,000 clones, just over 85% being singletons. These data come from a study of control samples from healthy donors and cancer patients. Sequenced sample: blood. This TCR was sampled from a man between 18 and 35 years old in good health.

The CDR3 protein is CASCPGQGGETQYF. Written as DNA, the CDR3 is TGTGCCAGCTGTCCGGGACAGGGGGGAGAGACCCAGTACTTC. This rearrangement joins TRBV7-9 to TRBJ2-5; 11 bases are shared with TRBD1. CDR1 is SEHNR and CDR2 is FQNEAQ in the germline V gene (reference sequence). This CDR3 contains 14 residues. J was trimmed by 4 bases and V by 8 bases; bases with no gene match: 6.